The rows below give T cell receptor beta chains drawn from one sample of a study of OX40 agonist ivuxolimab in advanced cancers. Sequencing used immunoSEQ multiplex PCR; TCRdb keeps in-frame clones, though not all of them. The sample comprises 15,000 to 20,000 clones, approximately 85% of which are singletons, and 60% to 80% rests with the top ten. The material sequenced was CD4+ or CD8+ T cells sorted from blood, taken in a trial of the OX40 agonist ivuxolimab. The receptor source for this set is an adult with an advanced solid tumor such as melanoma, head and neck, liver or kidney cancer. Both conserved end residues are part of each CDR3. Fields, in order: V gene, J gene, CDR3 length, D gene, clone size, CDR3 protein, CDR3 DNA. The D gene is left open where the match is weak. Clone size is given for some rows only: seen once, a few or many times, or a class if the clone is expanded.

TRBV7-2	TRBJ1-2	15	-	-	CASSLAGSFNYGYTF	TGTGCCAGCAGCTTAGCGGGCAGCTTTAACTATGGCTACACCTTC
TRBV5-1	TRBJ2-7	12	-	once	CASSSADYEQYF	TGCGCCAGCTCCTCGGCGGACTACGAGCAGTACTTC
TRBV6-5	TRBJ2-2	13	-	-	CASSPRGTGELFF	TGTGCCAGCAGTCCGAGGGGGACCGGGGAGCTGTTTTTT
TRBV7-9	TRBJ2-1	15	TRBD1	-	CASSPTTRGRNEQFF	TGTGCCAGCAGCCCCACAACAAGGGGGCGGAATGAGCAGTTCTTC
TRBV19	TRBJ1-1	16	-	-	CASSYPSGGGRTEAFF	TGTGCCAGCTCCTACCCATCGGGGGGGGGTAGGACTGAAGCTTTCTTT
TRBV6-1	TRBJ2-7	15	-	-	CASTGQLDYSYEQYF	TGTGCCAGCACCGGACAGCTAGACTACTCCTACGAGCAGTACTTC
TRBV19	TRBJ2-1	12	-	-	CASSMGEDEQFF	TGTGCCAGTAGTATGGGCGAGGATGAGCAGTTCTTC
TRBV19	TRBJ2-7	13	-	once	CASSIGLAYEQYF	TGTGCCAGTAGTATAGGACTGGCCTACGAGCAGTACTTC
TRBV15	TRBJ1-1	13	-	-	CATSRDFGAEAFF	TGTGCCACCAGCAGAGATTTTGGGGCTGAAGCTTTCTTT
TRBV19	TRBJ1-2	15	-	few	CASSIEMLAGYGYTF	TGTGCCAGTAGTATAGAGATGTTAGCAGGATATGGCTACACCTTC
TRBV28	TRBJ2-5	14	-	-	CASSLRQVQETQYF	TGTGCCAGCAGTTTACGACAGGTTCAAGAGACCCAGTACTTC
TRBV27	TRBJ1-1	16	TRBD1	-	CASSDRQGALVDEAFF	TGTGCCAGCAGTGACAGACAGGGGGCCCTGGTGGATGAAGCTTTCTTT
TRBV7-9	TRBJ2-1	14	-	-	CASSPYSGYREQFF	TGTGCCAGCAGCCCTTATTCGGGGTATCGTGAGCAGTTCTTC
TRBV19	TRBJ2-1	15	-	-	CASSIGSGDYNEQFF	TGTGCCAGTAGTATAGGTAGCGGTGATTACAATGAGCAGTTCTTC
TRBV6-1	TRBJ2-7	16	TRBD1	-	CASSKDLGQADHEQYF	TGTGCCAGCAGTAAAGACCTTGGACAGGCCGACCACGAGCAGTACTTC
TRBV29-1	TRBJ1-2	13	-	-	CSVRVRGNYGYTF	TGCAGCGTGCGGGTCAGGGGTAACTATGGCTACACCTTC
TRBV6-5	TRBJ2-7	13	TRBD1	-	CASSSGTGDEQYF	TGTGCCAGCAGCTCCGGGACAGGGGACGAGCAGTACTTC
TRBV5-5	TRBJ2-7	13	-	-	CASSLLGTYEQYF	TGTGCCAGCAGCTTACTAGGGACCTACGAGCAGTACTTC
TRBV5-6	TRBJ1-1	13	-	-	CASSLRWGTEAFF	TGTGCCAGCAGCTTGCGCTGGGGCACTGAAGCTTTCTTT
TRBV7-2	TRBJ2-7	13	-	-	CASSLGPSYEQYF	TGTGCCAGCAGCTTAGGACCCTCCTACGAGCAGTACTTC
TRBV14	TRBJ2-5	12	TRBD2	-	CASSQLTSAQYF	TGTGCCAGCAGCCAACTGACTAGCGCCCAGTACTTC
TRBV11-2	TRBJ2-7	13	-	once	CASSIGTAYEQYF	TGTGCCAGCAGCATCGGGACGGCCTACGAGCAGTACTTC
TRBV19	TRBJ2-1	14	-	few	CASSIWTASNEQFF	TGTGCCAGTAGTATTTGGACTGCAAGCAATGAGCAGTTCTTC
TRBV11-2	TRBJ2-1	13	-	-	CASRSGRGNEQFF	TGTGCCAGCAGGAGCGGGCGGGGCAATGAGCAGTTCTTC
TRBV5-1	TRBJ2-7	14	TRBD2	-	CASTPSPGGYEQYF	TGCGCCAGCACCCCTTCTCCGGGGGGCTACGAGCAGTACTTC
TRBV7-8	TRBJ2-3	20	TRBD2	once	CASSFPGLAGGPSRTDTQYF	TGTGCCAGCAGCTTTCCGGGACTAGCGGGAGGGCCCTCGCGCACAGATACGCAGTATTTT
TRBV28	TRBJ1-2	14	TRBD1	-	CASSLWTGSYGYTF	TGTGCCAGCAGTCTCTGGACAGGTAGCTATGGCTACACCTTC
TRBV6-6	TRBJ2-7	15	TRBD1	-	CASTPDRVESYEQYF	TGTGCCAGCACCCCGGACAGGGTGGAATCCTACGAGCAGTACTTC
TRBV11-2	TRBJ2-3	15	-	-	CASSLGDISTDTQYF	TGTGCCAGCAGCTTAGGGGACATAAGCACAGATACGCAGTATTTT
TRBV19	TRBJ1-5	15	-	-	CAKTHQGNSNQPQHF	TGTGCCAAGACACACCAGGGGAATAGCAATCAGCCCCAGCATTTT
TRBV11-2	TRBJ2-7	14	-	-	CASSLGVRPGEQYF	TGTGCCAGCAGCTTAGGGGTTAGACCTGGCGAGCAGTACTTC
TRBV29-1	TRBJ1-1	15	-	-	CSVEDSDPVNTEAFF	TGCAGCGTTGAAGATTCTGATCCAGTGAACACTGAAGCTTTCTTT
TRBV4-1	TRBJ2-7	12	-	few	CASSHTASEQYF	TGCGCCAGCAGCCATACGGCAAGCGAGCAGTACTTC
TRBV5-1	TRBJ2-3	15	-	once	CASSFRQGVSDTQYF	TGCGCCAGCAGCTTCCGTCAGGGTGTATCAGATACGCAGTATTTT
TRBV30	TRBJ2-3	14	TRBD2	-	CAWSLSGFTDTQYF	TGTGCCTGGAGTCTTAGCGGGTTCACAGATACGCAGTATTTT
TRBV28	TRBJ1-5	15	-	-	CASVHLLDSNQPQHF	TGTGCCAGCGTACACCTGCTGGATAGCAATCAGCCCCAGCATTTT
TRBV9	TRBJ2-1	15	-	-	CASSVDPTRGNEQFF	TGTGCCAGCAGCGTAGACCCGACTAGAGGCAATGAGCAGTTCTTC
TRBV19	TRBJ2-2	15	TRBD1	-	CASSPWTGTTGELFF	TGTGCCAGTAGCCCTTGGACAGGGACCACCGGGGAGCTGTTTTTT
TRBV7-7	TRBJ2-7	12	-	-	CASSLAYYEQYF	TGTGCCAGCAGCTTAGCTTACTACGAGCAGTACTTC
TRBV7-9	TRBJ2-7	13	-	few	CASSLGTGTEQYF	TGTGCCAGCAGCTTAGGAACAGGAACGGAGCAGTACTTC
TRBV2	TRBJ2-7	12	-	-	CASTGGNYEQYF	TGTGCCAGCACTGGTGGCAACTACGAGCAGTACTTC
TRBV10-3	TRBJ2-1	15	TRBD2	-	CAISLIAGGYNEQFF	TGTGCCATCAGCCTAATAGCGGGGGGCTACAATGAGCAGTTCTTC
TRBV27	TRBJ2-2	18	TRBD2	few	CASSLAGWVAGHTGELFF	TGTGCCAGCAGTTTAGCTGGCTGGGTAGCGGGGCACACCGGGGAGCTGTTTTTT
TRBV7-6	TRBJ2-3	13	-	-	CASSLARTDTQYF	TGTGCCAGCAGCTTAGCGAGGACAGATACGCAGTATTTT
TRBV21-1	TRBJ2-3	14	-	-	CASSATVMQDTQYF	TGTGCCAGCAGCGCTACAGTCATGCAAGATACGCAGTATTTT
TRBV19	TRBJ2-7	15	-	-	CASSSGPPGVYEQYF	TGTGCCAGTAGTTCGGGTCCTCCGGGGGTTTACGAGCAGTACTTC
TRBV7-9	TRBJ2-7	16	-	once	CASSLAYTSSPYEQYF	TGTGCCAGCAGCTTAGCGTATACTAGTAGCCCCTACGAGCAGTACTTC
TRBV27	TRBJ1-1	14	TRBD1	-	CASSWGTANTEAFF	TGTGCCAGCAGTTGGGGGACAGCGAACACTGAAGCTTTCTTT
TRBV27	TRBJ2-1	13	-	once	CASSLGRDFEQFF	TGTGCCAGCAGTTTAGGCAGGGACTTTGAGCAGTTCTTC